The source of this T cell receptor (beta chain) is a study of CD8+ T cells in alopecia areata. General study points: Lesional scalp, notably in alopecia totalis/universalis, had clonality above that of normal scalp.

The sample's treatment: oral pan-JAK inhibitor, 5-10 mg twice daily. Worth noting for this clone: What it binds is unknown.

Once RNA had been extracted, it was reverse transcribed into cDNA to act as the sequencing template. Clones were sequenced by immunoSEQ multiplex PCR, and TCRdb holds only the in-frame ones, with some missing. Here the sample spans around 200,000 clones, 60% to 70% being singletons. The clonotype originates from a human donor with alopecia areata. The source was CD4+ T cells sorted from blood, collected at week 4, from a patient treated with tofacitinib.

CDR3 bases: TGTGCCAGCAGTCCCGGGACTAGCGGCTCCTACGAGCAGTACTTC. Translated: CASSPGTSGSYEQYF. This chain uses TRBV27 with TRBJ2-7; 11 bases map to TRBD2. Germline CDR1 MNHEY, CDR2 SMNVEV (reference sequence). The CDR3 consists of 15 residues. With V trimmed by 5 bases and J by 0 bases, 3 bases remained unmatched.